This TCR beta chain appears in the sequencing data of a study of blood T cell repertoires in COVID-19. Study summary: Researchers got acute and convalescent COVID-19 samples from the United States, Italy and Spain.

TCRdb's copy holds only in-frame clones and misses some; the assay was immunoSEQ multiplex PCR. There are around 160,000 clones in the sample; approximately 93% occur only once, and under 2% lies in the top ten. CDR1 is SNHLY and CDR2 is FYNNEI in the germline V gene. The CDR3 spans 14 residues. Trimming removed 8 bases from V and 1 base from J, with 12 bases in between. Seattle researchers signed up patients amid active infection and tracked them longitudinally. The genes are TRBV2 and TRBJ1-5; maybe TRBD1 (6 bases). The TCR was taken from a woman between 55 and 75 years old with COVID-19, enrolled during active disease. Specimen: peripheral blood. This chain's CDR3 is CASSAGASNQPQHF. The CDR3 region has the DNA TGTGCCAGCTCGGCAGGGGCGAGCAATCAGCCCCAGCATTTT.